This TCR beta chain originates from a study of blood T cell repertoires in COVID-19. Study details: The cDNA or gDNA used as material had been derived from T cells, B-cell-depleted T cells, or PBMCs.

As processed by the authors: Reference gene primer amplification gave nucleated cell count estimates. Data came from immunoSEQ multiplex PCR; TCRdb stores just in-frame clones and leaves some out. V and J calls and clone size are those listed in that table; D and trimming were worked out from the DNA. The data show roughly 300,000 clones, 70% to 90% seen once. Everyone who took part was roughly 18 to 89 years old, and they came from 20 to 25 US areas. The sample comprised PBMCs or T cells enriched from blood (not recorded which). This TCR derives from a middle-aged woman with acute COVID-19.

The CDR3, as DNA: TGTGCCACCAGCAGACCACCGGGACAGGGCAATCAGCCCCAGCATTTT. Translated, it gives CATSRPPGQGNQPQHF. J is TRBJ1-5 and V is TRBV15; 8 bases are shared with TRBD1. Germline V gene data show CDR1 as LNHNV and CDR2 as YYDKDF (reference sequence). The CDR3 loop spans 16 amino acids. V lost 2 bases to trimming and J lost 2 bases; unmatched junction nucleotides: 5. Drawing the rest from reference TRBV15 and TRBJ1-5, the complete variable domain is DAMVIQNPRYQVTQFGKPVTLSCSQTLNHNVMYWYQQKSSQAPKLLFHYYDKDFNNEADTPDNFQSRRPNTSFCFLDIRSPGLGDTAMYLCATSRPPGQGNQPQHFGDGTRLSIL.